These 30 T cell receptor beta chains originate from one sample sequenced in a study of blood T cell repertoires in COVID-19. Data came from immunoSEQ multiplex PCR; TCRdb stores just in-frame clones and leaves some out. The top ten clones hold around 5.5% of a sample with about 230,000 clones, 70% to 90% of them seen once. The sequenced material came from peripheral blood. These receptors were collected from a man aged 45 to 65 with COVID-19, enrolled during active disease.

A few counts support this clone. CDR3 coding DNA: TGTGCCAGCAGTTTATGGGGCGGGGGGGCTGGCAATGAGCAGTTCTTC. Translating it yields CASSLWGGGAGNEQFF. V gene TRBV27 combines with J gene TRBJ2-1; 9 bases agree with TRBD2. With V trimmed by 1 base and J by 6 bases, 7 bases remained unmatched. Germline V gene lookup returns CDR1 MNHEY and CDR2 SMNVEV (reference sequence). The CDR3 is 16 residues long.

V usage is TRBV27 and J usage is TRBJ1-1; 7 nucleotides agree with TRBD1. CDR3 size: 17 residues. CDR1 is MNHEY and CDR2 is SMNVEV in the germline V gene (reference sequence). The J segment lost 0 bases and the V segment lost 6 bases, leaving 13 bases of the junction unmatched. For the CDR3, the DNA is TGTGCCAGCAGACGAAACAGGGGAAACCCTATGAACACTGAAGCTTTCTTT. This codes for CASRRNRGNPMNTEAFF.

The gene calls are TRBV5-1 and TRBJ1-1; 10 bases agree with TRBD1. The V gene end was trimmed by 4 bases and the J gene end by 4 bases; junction bases not matched to a gene: 7. CDR1 is SGHRS, CDR2 YFSETQ, per germline. The CDR3 loop spans 15 amino acids. The CDR3 coding sequence is TGCGCCAGCAGCCCCCAGTGGACAGGGGGCACTGAAGCTTTCTTT. Its protein is CASSPQWTGGTEAFF.

The chain has TRBV19 and TRBJ1-1, with TRBD1 identical over 7 bases. Germline trimming cut 1 base from V and 0 bases from J; bases unmatched to any gene: 5. CDR1 is LNHDA and CDR2 is SQIVND in the germline V gene (reference sequence). This CDR3 is 16 amino acids long. CDR3 nucleotide sequence: TGTGCCAGTAGTATAGGCGACAGGGTCCTGAACACTGAAGCTTTCTTT. Protein sequence: CASSIGDRVLNTEAFF.

The V gene is TRBV7-8, the J gene TRBJ2-7, with 10 bases lining up with TRBD2. The CDR3 runs to 16 residues. Trimming at V came to 5 bases and at J to 2 bases, leaving 9 bases not matched to a gene. The germline V gene encodes CDR1 SGHVS and CDR2 FQNEAQ. For the CDR3, the DNA is TGTGCCAGCAGCCCCCCAGTAGCGGGGGGTACCTACGAGCAGTACTTC. As protein: CASSPPVAGGTYEQYF.

The chain uses TRBV2 and TRBJ2-1; D unclear. CDR3 length equals 14 residues. Trimming took off 6 bases at V and 6 bases at J, with 15 bases between the two ends. CDR1 and CDR2 from the germline V gene are SNHLY and FYNNEI. For the CDR3, the DNA is TGTGCCAGCAGCCTGAAAACCGGCGGCAATGAGCAGTTCTTC. The encoded protein is CASSLKTGGNEQFF.

The genes are TRBV7-8 and TRBJ2-2; 9 bases are a match to TRBD2. The CDR3 extends over 15 amino acids. After removal of 5 bases from V and 5 bases from J, the junction contained 6 bases not matched to a gene. The germline V gene has CDR1 SGHVS and CDR2 FQNEAQ. The CDR3 DNA follows: TGTGCCAGCAGCCGGAGCGGGGGGCGGACCGGGGAGCTGTTTTTT. Its protein product is CASSRSGGRTGELFF.

The V gene is TRBV11-2, the J gene TRBJ2-7; 8 bases are shared with TRBD1. V was clipped by 0 bases and J by 5 bases; unmatched bases: 3. Germline assignment: CDR1 SGHAT and CDR2 FQNNGV. CDR3 length: 14 amino acids. The DNA of the CDR3 is TGTGCCAGCAGCTTAGAGAGACAGGGGAACGAGCAGTACTTC. The encoded protein is CASSLERQGNEQYF.

The CDR3 region is CAWNTGQTKRGGFYNEQFF. The CDR3, as DNA: TGTGCCTGGAATACGGGACAGACGAAGCGGGGGGGATTCTACAATGAGCAGTTCTTC. J is TRBJ2-1 and V is TRBV30; 10 bases map to TRBD2. J lost 3 bases, V lost 4 bases, and 18 bases had no gene match. Looked up from germline, CDR1 is GTSNPN and CDR2 is SVGIG (reference sequence). This CDR3 region has 19 residues.

The chain carries TRBV18 and TRBJ2-5; possibly TRBD2 for D (6 bases). V was cut by 3 bases and J by 3 bases, with 11 bases left in between. CDR3 size: 14 residues. Germline V gives CDR1 KGHSH, CDR2 LQKENI. The CDR3 is CASSPLEGKETQYF. Here the CDR3 DNA reads TGTGCCAGCTCACCGTTGGAGGGTAAAGAGACCCAGTACTTC. Filled out from reference TRBV18 and TRBJ2-5, the complete variable domain reads NAGVMQNPRHLVRRRGQEARLRCSPMKGHSHVYWYRQLPEEGLKFMVYLQKENIIDESGMPKERFSAEFPKEGPSILRIQQVVRGDSAAYFCASSPLEGKETQYFGPGTRLLVL.

This chain connects TRBV15 to TRBJ1-1, with TRBD1 matching over 7 bases. The V segment lost 5 bases and the J segment 3 bases; nucleotides outside the gene matches: 3. The length of the CDR3 is 13 residues. Looked up from germline, CDR1 is LNHNV and CDR2 is YYDKDF (reference sequence). The CDR3 region has the DNA TGTGCCACCAGCCTTGACAGGGACACTGAAGCTTTCTTT. Residues: CATSLDRDTEAFF.

This clone was seen a few times. The chain couples TRBV19 to TRBJ2-3, with 9 bases that match TRBD2. Per the germline V gene, CDR1 is LNHDA and CDR2 is SQIVND (reference sequence). V was clipped by 5 bases and J by 4 bases; unmatched bases: 7. The CDR3 totals 15 residues. Here the CDR3 reads CASSLAGGPSDTQYF. The CDR3 bases are TGTGCCAGTAGTCTCGCGGGGGGGCCGTCAGATACGCAGTATTTT.

The chain recombines TRBV5-4 with TRBJ2-5, with D unclear. CDR3 length equals 13 residues. Germline assignment: CDR1 SGHNT and CDR2 YYREEE (reference sequence). V lost 1 base and J lost 4, with 8 bases in between. The chain's CDR3 is CASSLSLRETQYF. CDR3 coding DNA: TGTGCCAGCAGCTTGAGTCTAAGAGAGACCCAGTACTTC.

V gene TRBV5-1 combines with J gene TRBJ2-1, with D unclear. The CDR3 loop spans 17 amino acids. CDR1 is SGHRS, CDR2 YFSETQ, per germline. V lost 4 bases and J lost 6, with 23 bases in between. The CDR3 nucleotides read TGCGCCAGCAGCCCACCATCGGCGAGATCCACGGGCAATGAGCAGTTCTTC. It codes for CASSPPSARSTGNEQFF.

This clone was seen only once. The V gene is TRBV4-3, the J gene TRBJ2-7, with 11 nucleotides matching TRBD2. Germline lookup yields CDR1 LGHNA and CDR2 YSLEER. The CDR3 runs to 16 residues. V dropped 3 bases and J dropped 2; count of bases not matched to a gene: 6. The CDR3 DNA reads as TGCGCCAGCAGCCACCAGACTAGCGGGGACCCCTACGAGCAGTACTTC. Translating it yields CASSHQTSGDPYEQYF.

This sequence joins TRBV7-2 and TRBJ2-3; 9 bases are shared with TRBD1. The CDR3 spans 15 residues. The J segment lost 5 bases and the V segment lost 5 bases, leaving 8 bases of the junction unmatched. CDR1 SGHTA and CDR2 FQGNSA come from the germline V gene. The CDR3 nucleotides read TGTGCCAGCAGCCCATTCGGACAGGGGCAAGATACGCAGTATTTT. Encoded protein: CASSPFGQGQDTQYF.

J is TRBJ2-3 and V is TRBV27; TRBD1 might be the D (5 bases). The V gene's germline CDR1 is MNHEY and CDR2 SMNVEV (reference sequence). This CDR3 has 16 amino acids. V was clipped by 3 bases and J by 4 bases, with 17 bases between them. The CDR3 spells CASSFLGTGRADTQYF. CDR3 nucleotide sequence: TGTGCCAGCAGTTTTTTAGGCACAGGCAGAGCAGATACGCAGTATTTT.

The rearrangement joins TRBV6-5 to TRBJ2-2, with 9 bases identical to TRBD2. The germline CDR1 and CDR2 sequences are MNHEY and SVGAGI. The CDR3 is 15 amino acids. V gave up 7 bases and J gave up 4 bases; unmatched junction bases: 7. The CDR3 sequence is CASKRSGGLTGELFF. DNA for the CDR3: TGTGCCAGCAAAAGGAGCGGGGGGCTCACCGGGGAGCTGTTTTTT.

CDR3 DNA: TGTGCCAGCAGTCCACTGACAGGGGTCTATGGCTACACCTTC. As protein: CASSPLTGVYGYTF. The J gene is TRBJ1-2, the V gene TRBV28; TRBD1 aligns across 8 bases. Germline values: CDR1 MDHEN, CDR2 SYDVKM. V shed 5 bases, J shed 4 bases, and the junction held 6 bases outside the gene matches. The CDR3 is 14 amino acids.

The V call is TRBV30, the J call TRBJ1-1, with a tentative D call TRBD1 (5 bases). Germline assignment: CDR1 GTSNPN and CDR2 SVGIG (reference sequence). This CDR3 contains 14 residues. The V and J ends lost 1 base and 3 bases respectively, with 12 bases between them. This chain's CDR3 is CAWSALSGDTEAFF. CDR3 nucleotide sequence: TGTGCCTGGAGTGCCCTTTCGGGGGACACTGAAGCTTTCTTT.

Turning to this clone: Other DNA sequences in the sample encode the same CDR3. The V gene is TRBV30, the J gene TRBJ2-2; 8 nucleotides line up with TRBD1. Trimming took 4 bases from V and 5 from J; bases not matched to a gene: 6. This CDR3 has 14 residues. Germline CDR1 reads GTSNPN; CDR2 reads SVGIG (reference sequence). CDR3 DNA sequence: TGTGCCTGGACCCGACAGGGGTGGACCGGGGAGCTGTTTTTT. Translated, it gives CAWTRQGWTGELFF.

CDR3 DNA: TGTGCCAGCAGCTTAATCCAGAATTCACCCCTCCACTTT. This gives the protein CASSLIQNSPLHF. The rearrangement uses TRBV7-3 and TRBJ1-6; no clear D gene. The CDR3 runs 13 residues. Trimming took 1 base from V and 7 from J, leaving 5 bases between them. Per the germline V gene, CDR1 is SGHTA and CDR2 is FQGTGA.

Concerning this clone: This sample also contains other DNA sequences that code for the same CDR3. The chain links TRBV30 to TRBJ1-1; D remains ambiguous. The V end lost 2 bases, the J end lost 0 bases, and 7 bases lay between the germline ends. The CDR3 consists of 13 residues. Germline V gives CDR1 GTSNPN, CDR2 SVGIG (reference sequence). Here the CDR3 DNA reads TGTGCCTGGAGTAACGGGTTGAACACTGAAGCTTTCTTT. Its translation is CAWSNGLNTEAFF. Combining the CDR3 with reference TRBV30 and TRBJ1-1 gives the whole variable domain SQTIHQWPATLVQPVGSPLSLECTVEGTSNPNLYWYRQAAGRGLQLLFYSVGIGQISSEVPQNLSASRPQDRQFILSSKKLLLSDSGFYLCAWSNGLNTEAFFGQGTRLTVV.

The chain links TRBV12-5 to TRBJ2-3; TRBD2 matches 7 bases. Germline values: CDR1 LGHNT, CDR2 FRNRAP. The V and J ends lost 7 bases and 1 base, in that order; junction bases with no gene match: 2. The CDR3 contains 13 residues. This CDR3 reads CASARGGTDTQYF. The CDR3 DNA sequence: TGTGCTAGTGCCCGGGGGGGCACAGATACGCAGTATTTT.

The chain has TRBV6-5 and TRBJ1-1; TRBD1 aligns across 7 bases. Germline loops: CDR1 MNHEY, CDR2 SVGAGI. V shed 4 bases and J 1 base; nucleotides not matched to a gene: 3. There are 14 residues in the CDR3. DNA of the CDR3: TGTGCCAGCAGTTCCCGGGACAGGAACACTGAAGCTTTCTTT. This codes for CASSSRDRNTEAFF.

The V call is TRBV28, the J call TRBJ1-2; D ambiguous. The CDR3 consists of 12 residues. V was clipped by 10 bases and J by 0 bases, with 9 bases between them. Per germline, CDR1 MDHEN and CDR2 SYDVKM. The CDR3 region is CATYNPNYGYTF. The CDR3 bases are TGTGCCACCTATAACCCTAACTATGGCTACACCTTC.

This chain joins TRBV6-4 and TRBJ2-2, with 7 bases that match TRBD1. The CDR3 has 14 amino acids. Germline CDR1 reads MRHNA; CDR2 reads SNTAGT. The V gene end was trimmed by 10 bases and the J gene end by 3 bases; junction bases not matched to a gene: 8. The CDR3 region is CATKRGQDTGELFF. In DNA, the CDR3 is TGTGCCACCAAAAGGGGGCAGGACACCGGGGAGCTGTTTTTT.

The chain links TRBV6-5 to TRBJ1-4, with no clear D. CDR3 length: 13 amino acids. The V gene's germline CDR1 is MNHEY and CDR2 SVGAGI. V lost 8 bases and J lost 8, with 15 bases in between. CDR3 loop: CASLKGVQEKLFF. The DNA for the CDR3 is TGTGCCAGCTTGAAGGGAGTGCAAGAAAAACTGTTTTTT.

This clone was detected a few times. V and J are TRBV10-3 and TRBJ2-2; 7 bases match TRBD1. The CDR3 covers 15 residues. In germline, CDR1 is ENHRY, CDR2 SYGVKD. Trimming took 4 bases from V and 5 from J; bases not matched to a gene: 7. This CDR3 is CAISAAGTVTGELFF. CDR3 nucleotides: TGTGCCATCAGTGCTGCCGGGACAGTTACCGGGGAGCTGTTTTTT.

The chain recombines TRBV23-1 with TRBJ1-1; D uncertain. TRBV23-1 is placed among ORFs of uncertain function. This CDR3 is built from 11 residues. V lost 3 bases and J 10 bases, leaving 9 bases between the germline ends. The CDR3 DNA reads as TGCGCCAGCAGTCAGAAGCCCCGAGCTTTCTTT. This translates into CASSQKPRAFF.